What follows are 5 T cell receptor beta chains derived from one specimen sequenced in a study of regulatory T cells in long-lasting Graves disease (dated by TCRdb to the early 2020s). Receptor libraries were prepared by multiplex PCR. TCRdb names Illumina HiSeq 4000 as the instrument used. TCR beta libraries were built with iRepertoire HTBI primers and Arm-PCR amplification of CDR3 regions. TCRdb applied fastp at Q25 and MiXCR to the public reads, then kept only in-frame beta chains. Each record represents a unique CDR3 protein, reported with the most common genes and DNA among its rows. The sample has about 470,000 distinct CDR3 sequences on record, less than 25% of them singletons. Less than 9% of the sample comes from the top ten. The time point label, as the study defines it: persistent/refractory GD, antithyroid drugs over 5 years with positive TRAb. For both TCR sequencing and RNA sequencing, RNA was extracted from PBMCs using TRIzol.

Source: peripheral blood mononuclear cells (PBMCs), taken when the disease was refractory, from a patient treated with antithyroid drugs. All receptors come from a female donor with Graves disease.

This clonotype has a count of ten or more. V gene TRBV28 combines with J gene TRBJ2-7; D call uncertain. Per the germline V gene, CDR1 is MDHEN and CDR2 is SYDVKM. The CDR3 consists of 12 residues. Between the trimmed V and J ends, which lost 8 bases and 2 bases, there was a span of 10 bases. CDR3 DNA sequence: TGTGCCAGCTGCTTTCCCCCCTACGAGCAGTACTTC. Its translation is CASCFPPYEQYF.

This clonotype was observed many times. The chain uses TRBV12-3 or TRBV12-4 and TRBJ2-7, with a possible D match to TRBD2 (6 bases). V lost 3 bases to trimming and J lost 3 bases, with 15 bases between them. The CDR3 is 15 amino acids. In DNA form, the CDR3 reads TGTGCCAGCAGTTTTAGGTCGGGAGCTCGCTACGAGCAGTACTTC. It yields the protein CASSFRSGARYEQYF.

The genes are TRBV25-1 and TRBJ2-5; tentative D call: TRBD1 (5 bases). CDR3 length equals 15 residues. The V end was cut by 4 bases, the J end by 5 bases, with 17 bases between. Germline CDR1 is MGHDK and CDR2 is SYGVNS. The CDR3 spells CASSGQTDPSETQYF. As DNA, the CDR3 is TGTGCCAGCAGTGGACAGACAGACCCGTCGGAGACCCAGTACTTC. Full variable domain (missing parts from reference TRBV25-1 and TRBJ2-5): EADIYQTPRYLVIGTGKKITLECSQTMGHDKMYWYQQDPGMELHLIHYSYGVNSTEKGDLSSESTVSRIRTEHFPLTLESARPSHTSQYLCASSGQTDPSETQYFGPGTRLLVL.

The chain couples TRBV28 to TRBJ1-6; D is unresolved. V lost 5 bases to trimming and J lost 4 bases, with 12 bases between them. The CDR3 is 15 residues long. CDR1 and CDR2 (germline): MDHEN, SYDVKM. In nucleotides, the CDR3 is TGTGCCAGCAGTCCTTCACGGGGTTATAATTCACCCCTCCACTTT. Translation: CASSPSRGYNSPLHF.

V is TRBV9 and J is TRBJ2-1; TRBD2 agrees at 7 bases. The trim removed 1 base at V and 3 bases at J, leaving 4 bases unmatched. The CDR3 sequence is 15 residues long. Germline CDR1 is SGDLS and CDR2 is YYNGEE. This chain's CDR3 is CASSVSGTNYNEQFF. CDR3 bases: TGTGCCAGCAGCGTAAGCGGGACGAACTACAATGAGCAGTTCTTC.